The 10 T cell receptor beta chains below all came from one sample that was sequenced in a study of T cell changes during pregnancy in multiple sclerosis. Sequencing used immunoSEQ multiplex PCR; TCRdb keeps in-frame clones, though not all of them. The sample includes approximately 74,000 clones, around nine tenths of them seen just once. The sample consisted of peripheral blood, taken before pregnancy. These receptors were taken from a female donor with multiple sclerosis, enrolled in a pregnancy study.

A single count supports this clone. This chain joins TRBV7-7 and TRBJ2-1, with 8 bases that match TRBD1. The ends lost 5 bases at V and 10 bases at J; junction bases unmatched: 10. CDR3 length: 14 residues. In germline, CDR1 is SSHAT, CDR2 FNYEAQ (reference sequence). CDR3 residues: CASSPWTGPGEQFF. The DNA of the CDR3 is TGTGCCAGCAGCCCGTGGACAGGGCCAGGGGAGCAGTTCTTC.

In DNA form, the CDR3 reads TGCAGCGTTGAATACAGTAAACTTGATTCACCCCTCCACTTT. It yields the protein CSVEYSKLDSPLHF. The rearrangement links TRBV29-1 to TRBJ1-6; D gene unclear. Germline-derived CDR1 and CDR2 are SQVTM and ANQGSEA. V lost 2 bases and J 8 bases, leaving 13 bases between the germline ends. The CDR3 is 14 amino acids.

V usage is TRBV19 and J usage is TRBJ1-3; possible D gene TRBD1, 5 bases. The CDR3 loop spans 16 amino acids. V was clipped by 5 bases and J by 0 bases, with 14 bases between them. Germline loops: CDR1 LNHDA, CDR2 SQIVND (reference sequence). The CDR3 DNA is TGTGCCAGTAGTCCGCGACAGAAAGACTCTGGAAACACCATATATTTT. Protein: CASSPRQKDSGNTIYF.

The chain joins TRBV30 to TRBJ1-1, with D maybe TRBD1 (6 bases). V was trimmed by 4 bases and J by 3 bases, leaving 12 bases between them. The CDR3 has 13 residues. CDR1 GTSNPN and CDR2 SVGIG come from the germline V gene (reference sequence). Here the CDR3 DNA reads TGTGCCTGGACCAGACAGGCAGACACTGAAGCTTTCTTT. Translated: CAWTRQADTEAFF.

A single count supports this clone. The genes are TRBV11-1 and TRBJ2-1; 9 bases fit TRBD1. Germline V lookup: CDR1 SGHAT, CDR2 FQDESV (reference sequence). The CDR3 runs 16 residues. Trimming removed 3 bases from V and 5 bases from J; junction bases left unmatched: 8. The DNA of the CDR3 is TGTGCCAGCAGCTTCGACCCGGGACAGGGCAACAATGAGCAGTTCTTC. As protein: CASSFDPGQGNNEQFF.

V usage is TRBV29-1 and J usage is TRBJ1-1; TRBD1 is a possible D gene (6 bases). Trimming removed 7 bases from V and 1 base from J, with 16 bases in between. Germline V gives CDR1 SQVTM, CDR2 ANQGSEA. The CDR3 sequence is 14 residues long. The CDR3 DNA is TGCAGCGCGTATGGGACAAATGAGAACACTGAAGCTTTCTTT. Protein sequence: CSAYGTNENTEAFF.

The chain combines TRBV30 with TRBJ1-3; 7 bases agree with TRBD1. From germline, CDR1 is GTSNPN and CDR2 SVGIG (reference sequence). CDR3 length: 15 residues. V gave up 2 bases and J gave up 0 bases; unmatched junction bases: 4. CDR3 sequence (DNA): TGTGCCTGGAGTACAGGGGCCTTCTCTGGAAACACCATATATTTT. It encodes CAWSTGAFSGNTIYF.

This clone was observed once. V is TRBV6-5 and J is TRBJ1-6, with D possibly being TRBD1 (6 bases). This CDR3 contains 15 residues. CDR1 and CDR2 (germline): MNHEY, SVGAGI. V lost 6 bases and J lost 7, with 16 bases in between. CDR3 sequence (DNA): TGTGCCAGCAGGACTCCCAGGGGAGGGAATTCACCCCTCCACTTT. It specifies CASRTPRGGNSPLHF.

This clone appeared a single time. V gene TRBV5-6 combines with J gene TRBJ2-7; possibly TRBD1 for D (5 bases). The CDR3 covers 14 residues. CDR1 is SGHDT and CDR2 is YYEEEE in the germline V gene. Trimming removed 3 bases at V and 2 bases at J, with 12 bases between. CDR3 loop: CASSSDDSTYEQYF. CDR3 DNA: TGTGCCAGCAGCTCTGACGACAGTACCTACGAGCAGTACTTC.

The chain couples TRBV27 to TRBJ1-2, with TRBD1 identical over 12 bases. Germline-derived CDR1 and CDR2 are MNHEY and SMNVEV (reference sequence). The CDR3 is made up of 17 amino acids. The ends lost 1 base at V and 8 bases at J; junction bases unmatched: 11. CDR3 DNA: TGTGCCAGCAGTTTATGGGGGGGGACAGGGGGCGAGGGCGGCTACACCTTC. Protein product: CASSLWGGTGGEGGYTF.